This TCR beta chain was observed in a study of CD4 and CD8 cells across lung adenocarcinoma regions (dated by TCRdb to about 2018). Regarding the study in general: The study examined intratumor heterogeneity of the T cell receptor repertoire by comparing tumor centers with tumor margins.

With regard to this clonotype: Its cognate antigen has yet to be identified. There are no base qualities to consult, and no much larger clone falls within one base.

The protocol used for the library was PCR. TCRdb records HiSeq X Ten as the sequencer. In TCRdb, the public reads were trimmed at Q25 with fastp and aligned with MiXCR, with productive beta chains retained. Identical CDR3 proteins give one entry, which carries the most common genes and DNA. The sample table shows about 12,000 distinct CDR3 sequences, and 53% are seen once. 33% of the sample lies in the top ten. Patients with localized lung adenocarcinoma, a subtype of non-small cell lung cancer, were used as donors. Samples were obtained from the centers of localized lung adenocarcinomas. For TCR repertoire analysis, CD8+ T cells taken from tumor tissue were profiled apart from CD4+ T cells. This TCR was recovered from a female donor with lung adenocarcinoma. The CD4 and CD8 labels of this study may be unreliable. The sequencing sample was made of CD8+ T cells from the center of a lung tumor. The intended sense of this specimen's cell subset or site label: tumor center region.

The CDR3 region has the sequence CASSQEWGQETQYF. The DNA sequence follows: TGTGCCAGCAGCCAAGAATGGGGTCAAGAGACCCAGTACTTC. The V and J segments used are TRBV3-1 and TRBJ2-5, with no confidently assigned D gene. V sheds 0 bases and J sheds 2 bases, leaving 7 bases between their ends. Including cysteine and phenylalanine, the CDR3 has 14 amino acids. Left in the record is the CDR3 DNA by itself, 42 bases read in frame from the first base. The germline V gene (reference sequence) specifies LGHDT as CDR1 and YNNKEL as CDR2.